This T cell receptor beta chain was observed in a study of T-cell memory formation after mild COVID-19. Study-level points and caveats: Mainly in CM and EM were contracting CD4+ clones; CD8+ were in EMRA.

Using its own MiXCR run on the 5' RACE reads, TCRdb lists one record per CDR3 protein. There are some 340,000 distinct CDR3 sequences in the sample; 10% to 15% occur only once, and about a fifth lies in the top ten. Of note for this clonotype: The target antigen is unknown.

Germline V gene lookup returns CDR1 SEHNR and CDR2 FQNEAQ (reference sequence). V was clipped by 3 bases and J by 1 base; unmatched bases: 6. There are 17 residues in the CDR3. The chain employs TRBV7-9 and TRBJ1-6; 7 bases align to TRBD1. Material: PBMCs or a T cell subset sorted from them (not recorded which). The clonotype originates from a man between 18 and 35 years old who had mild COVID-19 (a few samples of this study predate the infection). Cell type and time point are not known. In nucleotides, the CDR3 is TGTGCCAGCAGCTTGGGAGGGGGCCGATCCTATAATTCACCCCTCCACTTT. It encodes CASSLGGGRSYNSPLHF.